This T cell receptor (beta chain) comes out of a study of tissue T cells after allogeneic stem cell transplantation. Study-wide background: Of the grafts for graft-versus-host disease patients, several were unmodified and three CD34-selected. Samples with visible lymphocytes on H&E were prioritized for sequencing.

Study-wide results and caveats: Anatomically similar tissues had similar TCR repertoires within each patient.

This CDR3 is 13 amino acids long. Germline CDR1 and CDR2: LNHDA and SQIVND (reference sequence). V lost 3 bases and J lost 12; bases outside the gene matches: 7. Generated by immunoSEQ multiplex PCR, the TCRdb table keeps only in-frame clones and is missing some. Among about 3,500 clones listed, about 79% were seen once. A remark on this clone: Its antigen remains unidentified.

This research-autopsy study prospectively enrolled adult allogeneic hematopoietic cell transplant recipients with steroid-refractory graft-versus-host disease. GI sites, liver, skin and spleen were taken after median 9.75 post-mortem hours. The sequencing used small intestine tissue, collected at autopsy. The chain links TRBV19 to TRBJ2-1; TRBD2 agrees at 8 bases. The sequence was obtained from a male patient at least 60 years old with steroid-refractory graft-versus-host disease after an allogeneic stem cell transplant. Some T cells may have originated in the graft donor. The CDR3 DNA is TGTGCCAGTAGTATGGCGACTAGCGCACCGCAGTTCTTC. Translation gives CASSMATSAPQFF.